A single sample is the source of the 16 T cell receptor beta chains below, sequenced in a study of cytomegalovirus exposure and HLA in healthy donors. Researchers ran the PCR with 60 Vbeta and 13 Jbeta primers. Profiling relied on immunoSEQ multiplex PCR, and the TCRdb table lists in-frame clones only, not all of them. This listing includes about 38,000 clones. The sequenced sample was PBMCs. Receptors originate from a man aged 40-50 years in good health and CMV-seropositive.

V gene TRBV9 combines with J gene TRBJ2-1; TRBD2 aligns across 8 bases. Germline lookup yields CDR1 SGDLS and CDR2 YYNGEE. This CDR3 has 19 residues. The trim removed 0 bases at V and 7 bases at J, leaving 18 bases unmatched. The CDR3 reads CASSVEPSGRSPGGNEQFF. The CDR3 DNA reads TGTGCCAGCAGCGTAGAGCCTAGCGGGCGAAGCCCCGGAGGGAATGAGCAGTTCTTC.

The V gene is TRBV5-4, the J gene TRBJ1-6; weak D call: TRBD1 (6 bases). V gave up 2 bases and J gave up 5 bases, with 8 bases separating them. This CDR3 spans 14 amino acids. Germline V gene lookup returns CDR1 SGHNT and CDR2 YYREEE (reference sequence). CDR3 in amino acids: CASSFWTDNSPLHF. The CDR3 DNA sequence: TGTGCCAGCAGCTTCTGGACAGATAATTCACCCCTCCACTTT.

V usage is TRBV29-1 and J usage is TRBJ1-4; D gene ambiguous. Germline assignment: CDR1 SQVTM and CDR2 ANQGSEA. Deletions cut 3 bases from V and 2 bases from J, with 4 bases between. CDR3 length: 12 amino acids. CDR3 sequence: CSVEGTNEKLFF. The CDR3 DNA sequence: TGCAGCGTTGAGGGCACTAATGAAAAACTGTTTTTT. Complete variable domain (other parts from reference TRBV29-1 and TRBJ1-4): SAVISQKPSRDICQRGTSLTIQCQVDSQVTMMFWYRQQPGQSLTLIATANQGSEATYESGFVIDKFPISRPNLTFSTLTVSNMSPEDSSIYLCSVEGTNEKLFFGSGTQLSVL.

V usage is TRBV7-9 and J usage is TRBJ2-3; TRBD2 matches at 7 bases. This CDR3 contains 14 residues. Germline V CDR1 and CDR2: SEHNR, FQNEAQ (reference sequence). Unmatched junction bases numbered 5, after V lost 8 bases and J lost 0 bases. Here the CDR3 DNA reads TGTGCCAGCCTCCCCGGGGGGAGCACAGATACGCAGTATTTT. It encodes CASLPGGSTDTQYF. The complete variable domain, with remaining parts taken from reference TRBV7-9 and TRBJ2-3, reads DTGVSQNPRHKITKRGQNVTFRCDPISEHNRLYWYRQTLGQGPEFLTYFQNEAQLEKSRLLSDRFSAERPKGSFSTLEIQRTEQGDSAMYLCASLPGGSTDTQYFGPGTRLTVL.

CDR3 residues: CATSRAGGYYEQYF. The DNA of the CDR3 is TGTGCCACCAGCAGAGCGGGAGGTTACTACGAGCAGTACTTC. The chain recombines TRBV15 with TRBJ2-5, with TRBD2 matching 7 bases. The assigned J gene may be wrong: the sequence end matches TRBJ2-7 better. Germline CDR1 LNHNV, CDR2 YYDKDF (reference sequence). The CDR3 is 14 amino acids.

A note on this clone: At one end the junction does not follow the germline gene, possibly because of a read error. The chain has TRBV7-7 and TRBJ2-3; 7 bases agree with TRBD2. The CDR3 is 14 amino acids. Germline CDR1 and CDR2: SSHAT and FNYEAQ (reference sequence). The CDR3 spells CASSLGLAADTQYF. DNA for the CDR3: TGTGCTAGCAGCTTAGGCCTAGCGGCAGATACGCAGTATTTT.

This chain connects TRBV27 to TRBJ1-5, with D unresolved. From germline, CDR1 is MNHEY and CDR2 SMNVEV (reference sequence). The length of the CDR3 is 14 residues. Trimming shortened V by 6 bases and J by 0 bases, and 9 bases separated the two germline ends. The CDR3 is CASSPNNSNQPQHF. CDR3 coding DNA: TGTGCCAGCAGCCCAAACAATAGCAATCAGCCCCAGCATTTT.

The V call is TRBV7-2, the J call TRBJ2-7; D may be TRBD1 (5 bases). Trimming cost V 5 bases and J 4 bases, with 12 bases left between them. Germline CDR1 SGHTA, CDR2 FQGNSA. CDR3 size: 13 residues. In nucleotides, the CDR3 is TGTGCCAGCAGCAGGGGTGCCCTGTACGAGCAGTACTTC. Protein product: CASSRGALYEQYF.

The chain couples TRBV30 to TRBJ2-7; 10 bases line up with TRBD2. The CDR3 totals 15 residues. The trim removed 3 bases at V and 7 bases at J, leaving 12 bases unmatched. CDR1 is GTSNPN, CDR2 SVGIG, per germline (reference sequence). CDR3 protein: CAWRDLAGVGGEQYF. CDR3 coding DNA: TGTGCCTGGAGAGACCTAGCGGGAGTAGGCGGGGAGCAGTACTTC.

V is TRBV29-1 and J is TRBJ1-2; D unresolved. Germline CDR1 reads SQVTM; CDR2 reads ANQGSEA. V was shortened by 2 bases and J by 5 bases, with 6 bases between the two germline ends. CDR3 length equals 11 residues. The DNA for the CDR3 is TGCAGCGTTGAACCGGGTTATGGCTACACCTTC. Protein sequence: CSVEPGYGYTF.

The genes are TRBV28 and TRBJ2-3; perhaps TRBD2 as D (5 bases). V was trimmed by 6 bases and J by 3 bases, leaving 13 bases between them. The length of the CDR3 is 14 residues. Looked up from germline, CDR1 is MDHEN and CDR2 is SYDVKM. CDR3 bases: TGTGCCAGCAGCCGCCGGGGTCAAACAGATACGCAGTATTTT. Translated, it gives CASSRRGQTDTQYF.

The J gene is TRBJ2-7, the V gene TRBV20-1; D gene uncertain. The CDR3 sequence is 11 residues long. V was shortened by 3 bases and J by 3 bases, with 6 bases between the two germline ends. Germline V gene data show CDR1 as DFQATT and CDR2 as SNEGSKA (reference sequence). CDR3 coding DNA: TGCAGTGCTAGTGGCAGCTACGAGCAGTACTTC. It encodes CSASGSYEQYF.

V usage is TRBV5-6 and J usage is TRBJ2-3, with D unclear. The CDR3 extends over 14 amino acids. Trimming took off 1 base at V and 2 bases at J, with 8 bases between the two ends. Germline V gene data show CDR1 as SGHDT and CDR2 as YYEEEE. Here the CDR3 reads CASSLSRVTDTQYF. The CDR3 coding sequence is TGTGCCAGCAGCTTGAGCCGGGTCACAGATACGCAGTATTTT.

The genes are TRBV18 and TRBJ2-3, with D unclear. Germline V gives CDR1 KGHSH, CDR2 LQKENI. This CDR3 spans 14 amino acids. V lost 3 bases, J lost 2 bases, and 9 bases lay in between. CDR3 in amino acids: CASSPGSYTDTQYF. Written as DNA, the CDR3 is TGTGCCAGCTCACCGGGCAGTTACACAGATACGCAGTATTTT.

This rearrangement joins TRBV4-3 to TRBJ2-7, with D maybe TRBD1 (6 bases). This CDR3 is 15 amino acids long. Looked up from germline, CDR1 is LGHNA and CDR2 is YSLEER. The V gene lost 1 base and the J gene lost 2 bases, with 12 bases spanning the gap. The chain's CDR3 is CASSQGQASAYEQYF. As DNA, the CDR3 is TGCGCCAGCAGCCAAGGACAGGCGTCCGCCTACGAGCAGTACTTC.

The chain is built from TRBV30 and TRBJ1-5; 8 bases fit TRBD1. The ends lost 3 bases at V and 1 base at J; junction bases unmatched: 2. The germline V gene has CDR1 GTSNPN and CDR2 SVGIG (reference sequence). The CDR3 sequence is 14 residues long. The CDR3 region is CAWRTGESNQPQHF. The CDR3 bases are TGTGCCTGGAGGACAGGGGAGAGCAATCAGCCCCAGCATTTT.